The rows below give T cell receptor beta chains drawn from one sample of a study of regulatory T cells in long-lasting Graves disease. TCRdb processed the multiplex PCR reads anew with MiXCR; each CDR3 protein has one entry. The data contain a few hundred thousand distinct CDR3 sequences, around 15% of them singletons. The data also belong to a second study, concerning T cells in Graves' hyperthyroidism and ophthalmopathy.

The sample in question was peripheral blood mononuclear cells (PBMCs), obtained at new diagnosis, from a patient treated with antithyroid drugs. These receptors all come from a woman aged 45 to 65 with Graves disease. CDR3s include the opening cysteine and the closing phenylalanine or tryptophan. Each record gives: clone size, J gene, V gene, D gene, CDR3 protein, CDR3 DNA. D genes are given only for firm matches. For some rows the clone size is stated as once, few or many, or as a class when expanded; others skip it.

abundance: -; j_gene: TRBJ2-7; v_gene: TRBV5-6; d_gene: TRBD2; CDR3aa: CASSSGRRGSGIEQYF; CDR3nt: TGTGCCAGCAGCTCCGGTCGGAGGGGTAGCGGGATCGAGCAGTACTTC
abundance: many; j_gene: TRBJ2-5; v_gene: TRBV7-9; d_gene: -; CDR3aa: CASSLGGGGQETQYF; CDR3nt: TGTGCCAGCAGCTTAGGAGGAGGGGGCCAAGAGACCCAGTACTTC
abundance: -; j_gene: TRBJ2-4; v_gene: TRBV19; d_gene: -; CDR3aa: CASSILPDMNIQYF; CDR3nt: TGTGCCAGTAGTATCCTTCCAGACATGAACATTCAGTACTTC
abundance: many; j_gene: TRBJ2-1; v_gene: TRBV10-3; d_gene: TRBD2; CDR3aa: CAISESLGRAPSLSYNEQFF; CDR3nt: TGTGCCATCAGTGAGTCCCTCGGGAGGGCCCCTTCACTCTCCTACAATGAGCAGTTCTTC
abundance: few; j_gene: TRBJ1-5; v_gene: TRBV9; d_gene: -; CDR3aa: CASSVGGHQPQHF; CDR3nt: TGTGCCAGCAGCGTCGGGGGGCATCAGCCCCAGCATTTT
abundance: many; j_gene: TRBJ1-5; v_gene: TRBV27; d_gene: -; CDR3aa: CASSLVSESNQPQHF; CDR3nt: TGTGCCAGCAGTTTAGTCAGTGAGAGCAATCAGCCCCAGCATTTT
abundance: -; j_gene: TRBJ1-6; v_gene: TRBV7-3; d_gene: -; CDR3aa: CASSYQSNNSPLHF; CDR3nt: TGTGCCAGCAGCTACCAGTCCAATAATTCACCCCTCCACTTT
abundance: many; j_gene: TRBJ1-4; v_gene: TRBV5-1; d_gene: -; CDR3aa: CASRRDPNLSTNEKLFF; CDR3nt: TGCGCCAGCCGGAGGGACCCCAACTTGTCAACTAATGAAAAACTGTTTTTT
abundance: many; j_gene: TRBJ2-3; v_gene: TRBV28; d_gene: TRBD2; CDR3aa: CASSLSLAGGPDTQYF; CDR3nt: TGTGCCAGCAGTTTATCGCTAGCGGGAGGGCCAGATACGCAGTATTTT
abundance: -; j_gene: TRBJ2-3; v_gene: TRBV4-1; d_gene: -; CDR3aa: CASSQVAKTDTQYF; CDR3nt: TGCGCCAGCAGCCAAGTGGCTAAAACAGATACGCAGTATTTT
abundance: many; j_gene: TRBJ2-2; v_gene: TRBV28; d_gene: -; CDR3aa: CASSLFDGGANTGELFF; CDR3nt: TGTGCCAGCAGTTTATTCGACGGCGGGGCGAACACCGGGGAGCTGTTTTTT
abundance: many; j_gene: TRBJ1-5; v_gene: TRBV12-3/TRBV12-4; d_gene: -; CDR3aa: CASSPTGTHQPQHF; CDR3nt: TGTGCCAGCAGTCCTACCGGGACACATCAGCCCCAGCATTTT
abundance: few; j_gene: TRBJ2-3; v_gene: TRBV6-1; d_gene: -; CDR3aa: CASRPLGTSTDTQYF; CDR3nt: TGTGCCAGCAGACCCTTAGGGACTAGCACAGATACGCAGTATTTT
abundance: few; j_gene: TRBJ1-4; v_gene: TRBV9; d_gene: -; CDR3aa: CASSVAGLATNEKLFF; CDR3nt: TGTGCCAGCAGCGTAGCTGGCCTTGCAACTAATGAAAAACTGTTTTTT
abundance: -; j_gene: TRBJ1-6; v_gene: TRBV27; d_gene: -; CDR3aa: CASSLGRLEYSPLHF; CDR3nt: TGTGCCAGCAGTTTAGGGAGATTAGAGTATTCACCCCTCCACTTT
abundance: few; j_gene: TRBJ1-4; v_gene: TRBV20-1; d_gene: TRBD1; CDR3aa: CSAPTGVGEKLFF; CDR3nt: TGCAGTGCCCCCACAGGGGTAGGGGAAAAACTGTTTTTT
abundance: few; j_gene: TRBJ2-1; v_gene: TRBV20-1; d_gene: -; CDR3aa: CSARGAAIEQFF; CDR3nt: TGCAGTGCTAGAGGGGCCGCCATAGAGCAGTTCTTC
abundance: few; j_gene: TRBJ2-5; v_gene: TRBV11-2; d_gene: -; CDR3aa: CASSLAFKEETQYF; CDR3nt: TGTGCCAGCAGCTTAGCTTTCAAAGAGGAGACCCAGTACTTC
abundance: many; j_gene: TRBJ2-3; v_gene: TRBV28; d_gene: TRBD2; CDR3aa: CASSLGRELNTQYF; CDR3nt: TGTGCCAGCAGTTTAGGGCGGGAGTTAAATACGCAGTATTTT
abundance: -; j_gene: TRBJ2-3; v_gene: TRBV6-6; d_gene: TRBD2; CDR3aa: CASSYSPAGGSADTQYF; CDR3nt: TGTGCCAGCAGTTACTCGCCAGCGGGAGGGTCCGCAGATACGCAGTATTTT
abundance: -; j_gene: TRBJ1-3; v_gene: TRBV9; d_gene: -; CDR3aa: CASSVVLISGNTIYF; CDR3nt: TGTGCCAGCAGCGTAGTCTTGATCTCTGGAAACACCATATATTTT
abundance: many; j_gene: TRBJ1-2; v_gene: TRBV28; d_gene: -; CDR3aa: CAIKTNYGYTF; CDR3nt: TGTGCCATTAAGACTAACTATGGCTACACCTTC
abundance: -; j_gene: TRBJ2-7; v_gene: TRBV5-1; d_gene: -; CDR3aa: CASSTQDGASSSYEQYF; CDR3nt: TGCGCCAGCAGCACACAGGACGGAGCCTCTAGCTCCTACGAGCAGTACTTC
abundance: many; j_gene: TRBJ2-7; v_gene: TRBV7-2; d_gene: TRBD1; CDR3aa: CASGPGTATYEQCF; CDR3nt: TGTGCCAGCGGTCCCGGGACAGCCACCTACGAGCAGTGCTTC
abundance: many; j_gene: TRBJ2-7; v_gene: TRBV13; d_gene: TRBD2; CDR3aa: CASSSGLAAYEQYF; CDR3nt: TGTGCCAGCAGCTCGGGACTAGCGGCCTACGAGCAGTACTTC
abundance: -; j_gene: TRBJ1-4; v_gene: TRBV7-9; d_gene: -; CDR3aa: CASSLAYDSNSVFF; CDR3nt: TGTGCCAGCAGCTTAGCATACGACTCAAATTCAGTGTTTTTT
abundance: many; j_gene: TRBJ2-1; v_gene: TRBV20-1; d_gene: -; CDR3aa: CSARDLGSYNEQFF; CDR3nt: TGCAGTGCTAGAGATTTGGGTTCCTACAATGAGCAGTTCTTC
abundance: few; j_gene: TRBJ2-3; v_gene: TRBV7-9; d_gene: -; CDR3aa: CASSLRQVSRTDTQYF; CDR3nt: TGTGCCAGCAGCTTAAGACAGGTATCAAGGACAGATACGCAGTATTTT
abundance: many; j_gene: TRBJ2-1; v_gene: TRBV2; d_gene: -; CDR3aa: CASPSHKSYNEQFF; CDR3nt: TGTGCCAGCCCCTCCCATAAATCCTACAATGAGCAGTTCTTC
abundance: -; j_gene: TRBJ1-4; v_gene: TRBV10-3; d_gene: TRBD1; CDR3aa: CAITRGEGKLFF; CDR3nt: TGTGCCATCACCAGGGGGGAGGGAAAACTGTTTTTT
abundance: many; j_gene: TRBJ2-5; v_gene: TRBV20-1; d_gene: TRBD2; CDR3aa: CSAYPRGSMVQETQYF; CDR3nt: TGCAGTGCTTACCCCCGCGGGAGTATGGTACAAGAGACCCAGTACTTC
abundance: -; j_gene: TRBJ2-1; v_gene: TRBV7-3; d_gene: TRBD2; CDR3aa: CASSSTSGRPNEQFF; CDR3nt: TGTGCCAGCAGCTCAACTAGCGGGAGGCCGAATGAGCAGTTCTTC
abundance: -; j_gene: TRBJ1-1; v_gene: TRBV19; d_gene: -; CDR3aa: CASSTDRPTEAFF; CDR3nt: TGTGCCAGTAGTACAGACAGGCCCACTGAAGCTTTCTTT
abundance: -; j_gene: TRBJ2-3; v_gene: TRBV6-2/TRBV6-3; d_gene: TRBD2; CDR3aa: CASSVASLWTSGTDTQYF; CDR3nt: TGTGCCAGCAGTGTTGCGTCATTATGGACTAGCGGCACAGATACGCAGTATTTT
abundance: many; j_gene: TRBJ2-5; v_gene: TRBV7-6; d_gene: -; CDR3aa: CASSLSVWGSVQETQYF; CDR3nt: TGTGCCAGCAGCTTAAGCGTGTGGGGTAGCGTCCAAGAGACCCAGTACTTC
abundance: many; j_gene: TRBJ2-2; v_gene: TRBV10-1; d_gene: -; CDR3aa: CASSETPGTGELFF; CDR3nt: TGCGCCAGCAGTGAGACCCCGGGGACCGGGGAGCTGTTTTTT
abundance: few; j_gene: TRBJ2-1; v_gene: TRBV9; d_gene: TRBD2; CDR3aa: CASSVGLAGLEQFF; CDR3nt: TGTGCCAGCAGCGTAGGGCTAGCGGGATTGGAGCAGTTCTTC
abundance: many; j_gene: TRBJ2-7; v_gene: TRBV12-3/TRBV12-4; d_gene: -; CDR3aa: CASSLQGLLSYEQYF; CDR3nt: TGTGCCAGCAGTTTACAGGGGCTCCTTTCCTACGAGCAGTACTTC
abundance: -; j_gene: TRBJ2-7; v_gene: TRBV7-3; d_gene: -; CDR3aa: CASSPGFSGTYEQYF; CDR3nt: TGTGCCAGCAGCCCGGGTTTCAGTGGAACCTACGAGCAGTACTTC
abundance: many; j_gene: TRBJ2-1; v_gene: TRBV6-5; d_gene: TRBD2; CDR3aa: CASSYSLASGSNEQFF; CDR3nt: TGTGCCAGCAGTTACTCTCTGGCTAGCGGGAGTAATGAGCAGTTCTTC
abundance: many; j_gene: TRBJ2-2; v_gene: TRBV7-6; d_gene: -; CDR3aa: CASSPRSLNTGELFF; CDR3nt: TGTGCCAGCAGCCCCAGGTCCCTTAACACCGGGGAGCTGTTTTTT
abundance: -; j_gene: TRBJ1-2; v_gene: TRBV20-1; d_gene: -; CDR3aa: CSARDQGRVREGYTF; CDR3nt: TGCAGTGCTAGGGACCAAGGCAGAGTGCGAGAAGGCTACACCTTC
abundance: few; j_gene: TRBJ2-7; v_gene: TRBV3-1; d_gene: TRBD1; CDR3aa: CASSLLRGGGSEQYF; CDR3nt: TGTGCCAGCAGCCTGTTACGAGGGGGCGGGTCCGAGCAGTACTTC
abundance: many; j_gene: TRBJ2-5; v_gene: TRBV13; d_gene: -; CDR3aa: CASSLSGVQETQYF; CDR3nt: TGTGCCAGCAGCTTATCAGGGGTCCAAGAGACCCAGTACTTC
abundance: few; j_gene: TRBJ2-3; v_gene: TRBV20-1; d_gene: TRBD2; CDR3aa: CSARGLTSGRKASTDTQYF; CDR3nt: TGCAGTGCTAGAGGCCTGACTAGCGGGAGGAAGGCTAGCACAGATACGCAGTATTTT
abundance: many; j_gene: TRBJ2-3; v_gene: TRBV3-1; d_gene: -; CDR3aa: CASSLDGTDTQYF; CDR3nt: TGTGCCAGCAGCTTAGACGGCACAGATACGCAGTATTTT
abundance: few; j_gene: TRBJ2-2; v_gene: TRBV5-1; d_gene: -; CDR3aa: CASSFWGERAGELFF; CDR3nt: TGCGCCAGCAGCTTCTGGGGGGAGAGGGCCGGGGAGCTGTTTTTT
abundance: few; j_gene: TRBJ1-5; v_gene: TRBV30; d_gene: -; CDR3aa: CAWSLRNQPQHF; CDR3nt: TGTGCCTGGAGTCTGCGCAATCAGCCCCAGCATTTT
abundance: -; j_gene: TRBJ2-3; v_gene: TRBV20-1; d_gene: -; CDR3aa: CSAQRTGRVTDTQYF; CDR3nt: TGCAGTGCTCAAAGAACAGGGAGGGTCACAGATACGCAGTATTTT
abundance: -; j_gene: TRBJ2-1; v_gene: TRBV5-1; d_gene: TRBD2; CDR3aa: CASSLGSGRAYNEQFF; CDR3nt: TGCGCCAGCAGCTTGGGTAGCGGGAGGGCCTACAATGAGCAGTTCTTC
abundance: many; j_gene: TRBJ1-1; v_gene: TRBV2; d_gene: -; CDR3aa: CASSEGTTLATEAFF; CDR3nt: TGTGCCAGCAGTGAAGGGACGACTCTGGCCACTGAAGCTTTCTTT
abundance: few; j_gene: TRBJ2-1; v_gene: TRBV20-1; d_gene: -; CDR3aa: CSARDLEWDYNEQFF; CDR3nt: TGCAGTGCTAGAGATCTGGAGTGGGACTACAATGAGCAGTTCTTC
abundance: -; j_gene: TRBJ2-2; v_gene: TRBV20-1; d_gene: -; CDR3aa: CSAGSWENTGELFF; CDR3nt: TGCAGTGCTGGATCGTGGGAGAACACCGGGGAGCTGTTTTTT